The rows below give T cell receptor beta chains drawn from one sample of a study of OX40 agonist ivuxolimab in advanced cancers. The protocol was immunoSEQ multiplex PCR, while the TCRdb copy is restricted to in-frame clones and leaves out a portion. The sample comprises about 17,000 clones, approximately 84% of which are singletons, and 25% rests with the top ten. The material sequenced was CD4+ or CD8+ T cells sorted from blood, taken in a trial of the OX40 agonist ivuxolimab. These receptors originate from an adult with an advanced solid tumor such as melanoma, head and neck, liver or kidney cancer. Both conserved end residues are part of each CDR3. Fields, in order: J gene, D gene, clone size, V gene, CDR3 protein, CDR3 DNA. A D gene is named only where the DNA matches it firmly. Clone size is not always given. Where it is, it says once, few, many or a class for expanded clones.

TRBJ1-3 TRBD1 NA TRBV9 CASSATGVTGNTIYF TGTGCCAGCAGCGCCACAGGGGTCACTGGAAACACCATATATTTT
TRBJ2-7 NA NA TRBV28 CASSALGVNEQYF TGTGCCAGCAGTGCCTTAGGGGTCAACGAGCAGTACTTC
TRBJ2-5 TRBD2 NA TRBV4-1 CASSTVLAGEETQYF TGCGCCAGCAGCACGGTGCTAGCGGGGGAGGAGACCCAGTACTTC
TRBJ2-1 NA NA TRBV27 CASSFIGVAYNEQFF TGTGCCAGCAGTTTTATAGGGGTGGCCTACAATGAGCAGTTCTTC
TRBJ2-1 TRBD1 NA TRBV6-1 CASRRTGEIDNEQFF TGTGCCAGCAGGAGGACAGGGGAAATTGACAATGAGCAGTTCTTC
TRBJ2-2 NA NA TRBV7-3 CASSPQGTGELFF TGTGCCAGCAGCCCCCAAGGCACCGGGGAGCTGTTTTTT
TRBJ2-2 TRBD2 NA TRBV5-5 CASTTGGVLTGELFF TGTGCCAGCACCACTGGGGGGGTACTCACCGGGGAGCTGTTTTTT
TRBJ1-2 NA NA TRBV5-6 CASSLEGGIFLGSLYGYTF TGTGCCAGCAGCTTGGAGGGGGGCATATTTCTGGGAAGCCTCTATGGCTACACCTTC
TRBJ2-1 NA few TRBV15 CATSRGGGWSDREQFF TGTGCCACCAGCAGAGGAGGGGGGTGGTCAGACAGGGAGCAGTTCTTC
TRBJ1-3 NA NA TRBV5-6 CASSLVDAFGNTIYF TGTGCCAGCAGCTTGGTCGACGCTTTTGGAAACACCATATATTTT
TRBJ2-7 TRBD1 NA TRBV5-1 CASSPTGIEQYF TGCGCCAGCAGCCCGACAGGGATCGAGCAGTACTTC
TRBJ2-7 NA NA TRBV7-6 CASSLGGQYEQYF TGTGCCAGCAGCTTGGGAGGACAGTACGAGCAGTACTTC
TRBJ2-2 NA NA TRBV5-6 CASSLERQGGITGELFF TGTGCCAGCAGCTTGGAGCGACAAGGGGGTATTACCGGGGAGCTGTTTTTT
TRBJ2-7 NA NA TRBV5-4 CASSLAWGYSSYEQYF TGTGCCAGCAGCTTGGCCTGGGGTTATAGCTCCTACGAGCAGTACTTC
TRBJ1-4 NA NA TRBV2 CASSWTEEKLFF TGTGCCAGCAGTTGGACAGAAGAAAAACTGTTTTTT
TRBJ2-3 TRBD2 NA TRBV13 CASSLGLADSSTDTQYF TGTGCCAGCAGCTTGGGACTAGCGGACTCTAGCACAGATACGCAGTATTTT
TRBJ2-3 TRBD1 NA TRBV5-4 CASSTTGSIVMDTQYF TGTGCCAGCAGCACGACAGGGTCTATTGTTATGGATACGCAGTATTTT
TRBJ2-7 NA large TRBV14 CASSQDLGSTYEQYF TGTGCCAGCAGCCAAGATCTGGGCAGTACCTACGAGCAGTACTTC
TRBJ1-1 NA NA TRBV19 CASNEPGNTEAFF TGTGCCAGTAATGAACCAGGGAACACTGAAGCTTTCTTT
TRBJ2-1 NA once TRBV13 CASSLGYGLNYEQFF TGTGCCAGCAGCTTGGGCTACGGCTTAAACTATGAGCAGTTCTTC
TRBJ2-1 TRBD2 NA TRBV27 CASSLSGNEVAGDIGRFF TGTGCCAGCAGTTTATCGGGGAATGAAGTAGCGGGGGATATTGGTCGGTTCTTC
TRBJ1-2 TRBD1 NA TRBV27 CASSLRDRSAYGYTF TGTGCCAGCAGTCTCCGGGACAGGTCTGCCTATGGCTACACCTTC
TRBJ2-7 NA NA TRBV15 CATSRDLREQVFEQYF TGTGCCACCAGCAGAGATTTAAGGGAGCAGGTCTTCGAGCAGTACTTC
TRBJ2-3 TRBD1 NA TRBV12-5 CASGLVIYRDRGPDTQYF TGTGCTAGTGGTTTGGTAATTTATAGGGACAGGGGGCCAGATACGCAGTATTTT
TRBJ1-4 NA once TRBV4-2 CASSYGEGEDNEKLFF TGTGCCAGCAGCTACGGGGAAGGGGAGGATAATGAAAAACTGTTTTTT
TRBJ2-2 NA NA TRBV7-3 CASSQGTTGDGELFF TGTGCCAGCAGCCAGGGGACCACAGGTGACGGGGAGCTGTTTTTT
TRBJ2-7 NA NA TRBV28 CASTLPGLHYEQYF TGTGCCAGCACCCTACCGGGACTCCACTACGAGCAGTACTTC
TRBJ2-7 TRBD1 few TRBV6-1 CASWDRAGSSYEQYF TGTGCCTCCTGGGACAGGGCCGGGAGCTCCTACGAGCAGTACTTC
TRBJ1-3 NA NA TRBV7-8 CASSSRSGNTIYF TGTGCCAGCAGCTCCCGATCTGGAAACACCATATATTTT
TRBJ2-5 NA NA TRBV6-1 CASSEFGTEKETQYF TGTGCCAGCAGTGAATTTGGGACGGAAAAAGAGACCCAGTACTTC
TRBJ2-1 NA NA TRBV5-4 CASSLYVGGGHYNEQFF TGTGCCAGCAGCTTGTATGTAGGGGGGGGGCACTACAATGAGCAGTTCTTC
TRBJ1-2 NA few TRBV11-2 CASSLAGFDYGYTF TGTGCCAGCAGCTTAGCAGGGTTTGATTATGGCTACACCTTC
TRBJ1-2 TRBD1 NA TRBV30 CAWRTGTGRSNYGYTF TGTGCCTGGAGGACGGGGACAGGGCGATCTAACTATGGCTACACCTTC
TRBJ2-7 TRBD2 NA TRBV5-1 CASSVYYGGAYEQYF TGCGCCAGCAGCGTCTATTACGGGGGGGCCTACGAGCAGTACTTC
TRBJ2-2 NA NA TRBV6-5 CASSYKFRDNTGELFF TGTGCCAGCAGTTACAAATTTCGCGATAACACCGGGGAGCTGTTTTTT
TRBJ1-3 NA NA TRBV18 CASSPPYGTTLSGNTIYF TGTGCCAGCTCACCACCGTATGGGACAACACTCTCTGGAAACACCATATATTTT
TRBJ2-7 NA NA TRBV5-1 CASSSDSYEQYF TGCGCCAGCAGCTCTGACAGCTACGAGCAGTACTTC
TRBJ2-3 TRBD1 NA TRBV6-6 CASSSTGGVTRTQYF TGTGCCAGCAGTTCAACAGGGGGCGTAACTCGTACGCAGTATTTT
TRBJ2-7 NA NA TRBV27 CASSSGGYEQYF TGTGCCAGCAGCTCCGGGGGATACGAGCAGTACTTC
TRBJ1-2 NA once TRBV27 CASSLEGLYGYTF TGTGCCAGCAGTTTAGAAGGGCTTTATGGCTACACCTTC
TRBJ1-2 NA once TRBV11-3 CASRPGPAGQNYGYTF TGTGCCAGCAGACCGGGACCAGCTGGACAGAATTATGGCTACACCTTC
TRBJ2-7 NA once TRBV4-1 CASSQGLRYEQYF TGCGCCAGCAGCCAAGGTCTGAGGTACGAGCAGTACTTC
TRBJ2-7 TRBD1 NA TRBV29-1 CSGRDRAHEQYF TGCAGCGGCCGGGACAGGGCTCACGAGCAGTACTTC
TRBJ1-5 TRBD1 NA TRBV28 CASSRDRVMSNQPQHF TGTGCCAGCAGCCGGGACAGGGTAATGAGCAATCAGCCCCAGCATTTT
TRBJ2-7 NA NA TRBV9 CASSVESDAYYEQYF TGTGCCAGCAGCGTTGAATCCGACGCATACTACGAGCAGTACTTC
TRBJ2-7 NA few TRBV6-5 CASSQYRAPYEQYF TGTGCCAGCAGTCAATACAGGGCCCCTTACGAGCAGTACTTC
TRBJ1-5 NA once TRBV11-2 CASSLEAARNQPQHF TGTGCCAGCAGCTTAGAGGCAGCCCGCAATCAGCCCCAGCATTTT
TRBJ1-1 NA NA TRBV5-6 CASLPGPTFKAFF TGTGCCAGCCTTCCGGGGCCGACATTCAAGGCTTTCTTT
TRBJ2-7 TRBD1 NA TRBV7-8 CASSPGTGTYEQYF TGTGCCAGCAGCCCCGGGACAGGGACCTACGAGCAGTACTTC
TRBJ2-4 NA NA TRBV18 CASSPYNSGMDIQYF TGTGCCAGCTCACCATACAACTCAGGGATGGACATTCAGTACTTC
TRBJ2-3 TRBD1 NA TRBV2 CASRYNDRGRITDTQYF TGTGCCAGCAGATACAACGACAGGGGGCGCATCACAGATACGCAGTATTTT
TRBJ1-1 TRBD1 once TRBV6-6 CASSYFRQGGNTEAFF TGTGCCAGCAGTTACTTTCGGCAGGGGGGGAACACTGAAGCTTTCTTT
TRBJ2-7 NA NA TRBV7-9 CASSSAEQYF TGTGCCAGCAGTTCGGCCGAGCAGTACTTC
TRBJ2-5 TRBD1 NA TRBV13 CASSSGGLETQYF TGTGCCAGCAGCTCAGGGGGCTTAGAGACCCAGTACTTC
TRBJ1-6 NA NA TRBV27 CASSLRAVNSPLHF TGTGCCAGCAGTTTAAGGGCAGTTAATTCACCCCTCCACTTT
TRBJ2-7 NA NA TRBV4-1 CASSQEGTVAYEQYF TGCGCCAGCAGCCAAGAAGGGACGGTAGCCTACGAGCAGTACTTC
TRBJ2-7 NA NA TRBV29-1 CSVEAGIAYEQYF TGCAGCGTTGAAGCGGGGATCGCCTACGAGCAGTACTTC
TRBJ2-7 NA once TRBV19 CASSMGTGTVGYEQYF TGTGCCAGTAGTATGGGAACGGGGACGGTGGGGTACGAGCAGTACTTC
TRBJ1-1 NA once TRBV6-5 CASSYGVHTEAFF TGTGCCAGCAGTTACGGCGTGCACACTGAAGCTTTCTTT
TRBJ2-3 TRBD2 NA TRBV6-1 CASSARTSSGTDTQYF TGTGCCAGCAGTGCCCGGACTAGTTCCGGCACAGATACGCAGTATTTT